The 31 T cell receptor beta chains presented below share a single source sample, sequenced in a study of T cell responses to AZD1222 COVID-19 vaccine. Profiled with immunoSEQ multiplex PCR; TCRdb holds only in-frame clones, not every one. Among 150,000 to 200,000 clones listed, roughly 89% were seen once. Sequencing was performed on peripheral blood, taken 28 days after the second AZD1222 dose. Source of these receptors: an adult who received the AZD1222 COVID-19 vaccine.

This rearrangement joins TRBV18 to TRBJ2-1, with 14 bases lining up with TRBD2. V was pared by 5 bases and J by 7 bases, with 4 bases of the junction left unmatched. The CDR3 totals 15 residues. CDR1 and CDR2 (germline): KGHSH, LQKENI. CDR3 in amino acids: CASSAGTSGGNEQFF. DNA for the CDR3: TGTGCCAGCTCAGCCGGGACTAGCGGGGGTAATGAGCAGTTCTTC.

Here the CDR3 reads CASSLQGLEQYF. DNA of the CDR3: TGCGCCAGCAGCTTGCAAGGACTAGAGCAGTATTTT. The chain links TRBV5-1 to TRBJ2-3; 7 nucleotides align to TRBD2. V trimming: 1 base; J trimming: 11 bases; junction bases outside the gene matches: 4. CDR1 is SGHRS and CDR2 is YFSETQ in the germline V gene. The CDR3 contains 12 residues.

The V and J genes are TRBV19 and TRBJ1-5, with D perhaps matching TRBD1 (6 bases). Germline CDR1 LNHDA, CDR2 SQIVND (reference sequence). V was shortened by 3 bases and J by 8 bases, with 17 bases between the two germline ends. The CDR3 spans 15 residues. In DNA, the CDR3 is TGTGCCAGTAGTATCTTTATGGGGGGCGGGGAGCCCCAGCATTTT. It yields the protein CASSIFMGGGEPQHF.

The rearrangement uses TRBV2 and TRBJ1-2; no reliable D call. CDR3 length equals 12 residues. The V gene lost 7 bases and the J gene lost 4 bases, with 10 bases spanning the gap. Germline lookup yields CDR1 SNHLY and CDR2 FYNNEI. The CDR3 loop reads CASTPGFYGYTF. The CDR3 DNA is TGTGCCAGCACTCCCGGGTTCTATGGCTACACCTTC.

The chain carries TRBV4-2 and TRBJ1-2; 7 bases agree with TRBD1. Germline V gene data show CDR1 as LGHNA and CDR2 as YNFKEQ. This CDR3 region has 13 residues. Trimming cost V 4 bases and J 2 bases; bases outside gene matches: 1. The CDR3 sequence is CASSPTGNYGYTF. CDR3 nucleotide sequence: TGTGCCAGCAGCCCGACAGGGAACTATGGCTACACCTTC.

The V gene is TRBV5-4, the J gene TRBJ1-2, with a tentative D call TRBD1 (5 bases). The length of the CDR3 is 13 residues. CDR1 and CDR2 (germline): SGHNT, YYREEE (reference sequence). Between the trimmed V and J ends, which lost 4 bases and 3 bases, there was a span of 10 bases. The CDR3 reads CASSGAIHYGYTF. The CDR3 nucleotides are TGTGCCAGCAGCGGGGCGATACACTATGGCTACACCTTC.

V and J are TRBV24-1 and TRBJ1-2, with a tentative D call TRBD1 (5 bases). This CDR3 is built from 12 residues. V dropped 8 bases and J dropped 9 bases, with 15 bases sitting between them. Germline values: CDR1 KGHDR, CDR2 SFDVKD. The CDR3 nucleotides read TGTGCCACCATCAAGGGGACTATGCGCTACACCTTC. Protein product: CATIKGTMRYTF.

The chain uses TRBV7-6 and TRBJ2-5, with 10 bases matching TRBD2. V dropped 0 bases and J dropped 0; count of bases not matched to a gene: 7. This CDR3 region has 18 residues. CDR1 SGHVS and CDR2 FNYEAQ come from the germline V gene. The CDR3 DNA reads TGTGCCAGCAGCTTAGCGCCTAGCGGGGGCCTGTACCAAGAGACCCAGTACTTC. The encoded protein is CASSLAPSGGLYQETQYF.

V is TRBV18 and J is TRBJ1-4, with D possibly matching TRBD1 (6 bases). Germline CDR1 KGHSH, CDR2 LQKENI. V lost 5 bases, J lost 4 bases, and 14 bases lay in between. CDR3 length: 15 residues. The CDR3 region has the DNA TGTGCCAGCTCAGGACCGGGACACCTTAATGAAAAACTGTTTTTT. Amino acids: CASSGPGHLNEKLFF.

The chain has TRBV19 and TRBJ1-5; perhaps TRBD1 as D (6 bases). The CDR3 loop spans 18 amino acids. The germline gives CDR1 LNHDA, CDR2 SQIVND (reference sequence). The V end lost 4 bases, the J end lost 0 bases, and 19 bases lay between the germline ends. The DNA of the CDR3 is TGTGCCAGTAGTACGGACAGCGAGAGCAGCTATAGCAATCAGCCCCAGCATTTT. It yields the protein CASSTDSESSYSNQPQHF.

The DNA for the CDR3 is TGTGCCAGCAGTTTATTGGAAACCCAGTACTTC. Protein: CASSLLETQYF. The gene calls are TRBV28 and TRBJ2-5; D is unresolved. The germline V gene has CDR1 MDHEN and CDR2 SYDVKM. CDR3 size: 11 residues. The V gene lost 1 base and the J gene lost 8 bases, with 5 bases spanning the gap.

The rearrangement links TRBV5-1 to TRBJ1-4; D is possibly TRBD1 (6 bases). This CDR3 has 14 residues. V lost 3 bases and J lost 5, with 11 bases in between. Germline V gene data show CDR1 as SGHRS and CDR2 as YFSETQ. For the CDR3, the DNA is TGCGCCAGCAGCTCATGGACAGAGAATGAAAAACTGTTTTTT. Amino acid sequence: CASSSWTENEKLFF.

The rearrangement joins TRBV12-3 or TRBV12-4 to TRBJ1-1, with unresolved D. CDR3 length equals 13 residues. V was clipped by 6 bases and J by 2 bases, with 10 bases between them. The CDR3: CASRRTVNTEAFF. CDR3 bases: TGTGCCAGCAGGCGAACAGTTAACACTGAAGCTTTCTTT.

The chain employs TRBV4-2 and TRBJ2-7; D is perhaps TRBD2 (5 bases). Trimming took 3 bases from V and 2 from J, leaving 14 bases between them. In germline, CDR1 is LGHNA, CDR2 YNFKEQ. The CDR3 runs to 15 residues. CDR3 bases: TGTGCCAGCAGCCATCACGGACTCCGCCCCTACGAGCAGTACTTC. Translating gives CASSHHGLRPYEQYF.

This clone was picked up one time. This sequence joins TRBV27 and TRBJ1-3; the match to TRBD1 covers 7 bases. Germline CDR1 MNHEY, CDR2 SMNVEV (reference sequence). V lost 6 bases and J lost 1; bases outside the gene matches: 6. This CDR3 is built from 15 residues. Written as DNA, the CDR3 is TGTGCCAGCAGAGACAGGGAGGTTTCTGGAAACACCATATATTTT. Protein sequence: CASRDREVSGNTIYF.

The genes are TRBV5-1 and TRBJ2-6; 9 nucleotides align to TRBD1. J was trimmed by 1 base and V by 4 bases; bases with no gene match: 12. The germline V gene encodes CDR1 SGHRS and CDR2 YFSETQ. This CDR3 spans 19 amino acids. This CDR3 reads CASSPVGQGWGSGANVLTF. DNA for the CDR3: TGCGCCAGCAGCCCCGTGGGACAGGGATGGGGATCTGGGGCCAACGTCCTGACTTTC. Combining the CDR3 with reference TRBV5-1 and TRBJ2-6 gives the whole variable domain KAGVTQTPRYLIKTRGQQVTLSCSPISGHRSVSWYQQTPGQGLQFLFEYFSETQRNKGNFPGRFSGRQFSNSRSEMNVSTLELGDSALYLCASSPVGQGWGSGANVLTFGAGSRLTVL.

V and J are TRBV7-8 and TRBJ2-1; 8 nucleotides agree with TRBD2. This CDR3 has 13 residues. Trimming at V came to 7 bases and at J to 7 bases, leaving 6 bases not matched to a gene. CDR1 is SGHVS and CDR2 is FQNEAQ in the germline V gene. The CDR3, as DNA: TGTGCCAGCACGCTGCCGGGGGGGAATGAGCAGTTCTTC. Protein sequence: CASTLPGGNEQFF.

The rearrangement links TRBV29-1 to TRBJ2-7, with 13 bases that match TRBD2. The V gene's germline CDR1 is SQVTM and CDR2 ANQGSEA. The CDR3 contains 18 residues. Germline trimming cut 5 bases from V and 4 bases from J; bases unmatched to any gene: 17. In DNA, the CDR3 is TGCAGCGTTCCCGGACTAGCGGGGGTCCTTAAAGAGTCGTACGAGCAGTACTTC. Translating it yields CSVPGLAGVLKESYEQYF.

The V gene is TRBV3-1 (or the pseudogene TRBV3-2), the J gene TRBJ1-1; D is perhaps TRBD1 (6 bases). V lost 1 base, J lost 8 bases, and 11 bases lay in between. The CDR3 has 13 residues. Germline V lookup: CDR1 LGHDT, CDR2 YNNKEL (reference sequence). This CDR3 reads CASSQAGTPEAFF. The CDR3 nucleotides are TGTGCCAGCAGCCAAGCCGGGACACCCGAAGCTTTCTTT.

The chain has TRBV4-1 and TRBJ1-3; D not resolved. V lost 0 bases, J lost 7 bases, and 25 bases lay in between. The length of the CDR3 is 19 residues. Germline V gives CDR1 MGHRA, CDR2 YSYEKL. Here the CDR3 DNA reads TGCGCCAGCAGCCAAGAAAGGTTGAGGAGCCACTTACTCTGGAACACCATATATTTT. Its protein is CASSQERLRSHLLWNTIYF.

The CDR3 DNA reads as TGCGCCAGTTCGGACGGGCGCGCGTCGGACGAGCAGTACTTC. Translation gives CASSDGRASDEQYF. The chain uses TRBV5-1 and TRBJ2-7; unclear D gene. The germline gives CDR1 SGHRS, CDR2 YFSETQ. Trimming removed 8 bases from V and 5 bases from J, with 20 bases in between. The CDR3 is 14 amino acids.

The CDR3, as DNA: TGTGCCAGCAGCTTCGGGCCCAACATTCAGTACTTC. Its translation: CASSFGPNIQYF. This chain connects TRBV5-6 to TRBJ2-4; D not certain. The germline CDR1 and CDR2 sequences are SGHDT and YYEEEE. V shed 2 bases and J shed 7 bases, with 7 bases lying between them. The CDR3 length is 12 residues.

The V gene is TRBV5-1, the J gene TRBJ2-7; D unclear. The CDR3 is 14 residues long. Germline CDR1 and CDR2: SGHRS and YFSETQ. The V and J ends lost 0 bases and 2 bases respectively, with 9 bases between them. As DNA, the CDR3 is TGCGCCAGCAGCTTGGGGTCGACACCCTACGAGCAGTACTTC. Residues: CASSLGSTPYEQYF.

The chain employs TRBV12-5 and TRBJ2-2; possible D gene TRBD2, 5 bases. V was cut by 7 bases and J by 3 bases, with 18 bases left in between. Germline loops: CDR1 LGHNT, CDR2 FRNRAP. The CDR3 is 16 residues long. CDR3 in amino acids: CASAPGWTWDTGELFF. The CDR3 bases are TGTGCTAGTGCCCCGGGGTGGACGTGGGACACCGGGGAGCTGTTTTTT.

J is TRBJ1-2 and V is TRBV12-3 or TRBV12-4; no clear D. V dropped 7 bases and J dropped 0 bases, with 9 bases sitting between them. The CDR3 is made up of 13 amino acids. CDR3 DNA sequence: TGTGCCAGCACCAGCTCCGCTAACTATGGCTACACCTTC. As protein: CASTSSANYGYTF.

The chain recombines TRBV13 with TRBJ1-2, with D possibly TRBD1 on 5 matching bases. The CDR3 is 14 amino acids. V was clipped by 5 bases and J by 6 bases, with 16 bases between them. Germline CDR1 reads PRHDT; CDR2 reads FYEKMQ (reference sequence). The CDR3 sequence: CASSPGRGADGYTF. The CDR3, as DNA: TGTGCCAGCAGCCCGGGGAGGGGAGCGGATGGCTACACCTTC.

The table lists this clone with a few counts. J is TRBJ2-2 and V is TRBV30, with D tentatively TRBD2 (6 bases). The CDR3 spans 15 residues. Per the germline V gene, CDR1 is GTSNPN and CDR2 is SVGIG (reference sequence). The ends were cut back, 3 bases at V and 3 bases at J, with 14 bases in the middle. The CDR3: CAWSARGLHTGELFF. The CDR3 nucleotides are TGTGCCTGGAGCGCGCGGGGACTGCACACCGGGGAGCTGTTTTTT. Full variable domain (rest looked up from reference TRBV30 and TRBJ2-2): SQTIHQWPATLVQPVGSPLSLECTVEGTSNPNLYWYRQAAGRGLQLLFYSVGIGQISSEVPQNLSASRPQDRQFILSSKKLLLSDSGFYLCAWSARGLHTGELFFGEGSRLTVL.

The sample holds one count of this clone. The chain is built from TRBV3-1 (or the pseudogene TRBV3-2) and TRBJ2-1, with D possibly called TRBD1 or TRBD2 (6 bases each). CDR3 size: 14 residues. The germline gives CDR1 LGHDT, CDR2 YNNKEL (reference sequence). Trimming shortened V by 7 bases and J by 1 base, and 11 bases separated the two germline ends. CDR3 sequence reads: CASKGGGSYNEQFF. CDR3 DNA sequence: TGTGCCAGCAAGGGGGGCGGGTCCTACAATGAGCAGTTCTTC.

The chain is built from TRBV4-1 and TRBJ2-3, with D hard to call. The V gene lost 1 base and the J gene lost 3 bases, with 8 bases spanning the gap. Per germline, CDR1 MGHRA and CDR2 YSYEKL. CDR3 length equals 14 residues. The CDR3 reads CASSQGSDTDTQYF. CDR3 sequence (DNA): TGCGCCAGCAGCCAAGGTTCGGATACAGATACGCAGTATTTT.

The CDR3 region has the DNA TGTGCCAGCAGCCAAGTTCAGGGGGGGGGCCGTCAGACCCAGTACTTC. Its protein is CASSQVQGGGRQTQYF. The chain uses TRBV3-1 (or the pseudogene TRBV3-2) and TRBJ2-5; perhaps D is TRBD1 or TRBD2 (7 bases each). The CDR3 runs to 16 residues. Germline CDR1 and CDR2: LGHDT and YNNKEL (reference sequence). V shed 1 base and J shed 6 bases, with 18 bases lying between them.

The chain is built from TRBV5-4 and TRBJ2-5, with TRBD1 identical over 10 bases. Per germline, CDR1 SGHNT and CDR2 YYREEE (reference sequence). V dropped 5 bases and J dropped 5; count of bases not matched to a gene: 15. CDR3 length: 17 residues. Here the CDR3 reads CASSSGTGVLSLETQYF. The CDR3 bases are TGTGCCAGCAGTTCCGGGACAGGGGTTTTATCGTTGGAGACCCAGTACTTC. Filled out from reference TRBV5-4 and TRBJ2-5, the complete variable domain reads ETGVTQSPTHLIKTRGQQVTLRCSSQSGHNTVSWYQQALGQGPQFIFQYYREEENGRGNFPPRFSGLQFPNYSSELNVNALELDDSALYLCASSSGTGVLSLETQYFGPGTRLLVL.